This T cell receptor (beta chain) was documented in a study of a mutant IDH1 vaccine in newly diagnosed glioma. Comments on this clone: What it binds is not known.

Time point given: week 5, during vaccination. One vaccine dose held 300 ug of mutant IDH1 20-mer peptide and came with topical imiquimod. V lost 3 bases and J 2 bases, leaving 26 bases between the germline ends. This CDR3 contains 20 residues. Germline CDR1 SNHLY, CDR2 FYNNEI. Clones were sequenced by immunoSEQ multiplex PCR, and TCRdb holds only the in-frame ones, with some missing. The sample lists roughly 25,000 clones; about three quarters were seen once. The V and J genes are TRBV2 and TRBJ2-4, with D possibly being TRBD1 or TRBD2 (5 bases each). Material: PBMCs, obtained from a glioma patient whose treatment included an IDH1 peptide vaccine. This receptor was taken from a man aged 35 to 55 with glioma. The CDR3 here is CASSEVGQDTPPGTKNIQYF. The CDR3 region has the DNA TGTGCCAGCAGTGAGGTCGGGCAGGACACCCCTCCGGGAACCAAAAACATTCAGTACTTC.